Here is one T cell receptor beta chain with its context. Its antigen is not known. The data stem from a study of human T cells and chemical hapten exposure. V was cut by 3 bases and J by 0 bases, with 9 bases left in between. Germline V gene lookup returns CDR1 SGHRS and CDR2 YFSETQ. This CDR3 is built from 14 residues. Study-wide findings and caveats: No shift was seen in TCRs above 1 in 1000 frequency with DPC sensitization. Large CDR3 similarity clusters arose significantly more often from expanded TCRs than from controls.

The library put unique molecular identifiers onto individual cDNA molecules. TCRdb passed the RACE reads through MiXCR, listing each CDR3 protein once. The repertoire includes a few hundred thousand distinct CDR3 sequences, about 5.4% of them detected once, and more than 8% sits in the top ten. The time point denotes: pre-sensitization, week 0. Treatment of the sample: therapeutic diphenylcyclopropenone sensitization with weekly scalp DPC. This specimen consisted of whole blood, obtained in connection with sensitization to the hapten diphenylcyclopropenone (DPC). The chain combines TRBV5-1 with TRBJ1-1, with D perhaps matching TRBD1 (6 bases). The receptor comes from a woman aged 18 to 35 with alopecia areata. Some clones in this sample may be carry-over from other donors' samples. CDR3 residues: CASSYREMNTEAFF. For the CDR3, the DNA is TGCGCCAGCAGCTACAGGGAAATGAACACTGAAGCTTTCTTT.